The following is a T cell receptor (beta chain) sequence with its context. Its antigen is currently unknown. Sequencing used immunoSEQ multiplex PCR; TCRdb keeps in-frame clones, though not all of them. The table lists approximately 69,000 clones, roughly 75% of them singletons, with around 7.1% in the top ten. The sample originates from a study of radiotherapy plus CTLA-4 blockade in lung cancer. Study background: Among enrolled patients, over 15% responded and 25% to 35% achieved disease control. Study results and limitations: Best predicting response, reportedly, were early blood T cell clone dynamics, with interferon-beta. Clones derived from tumor TCRs expanded in blood after radiotherapy plus ipilimumab.

CTLA-4 blockade using ipilimumab, together with focal radiation, was received by patients with chemo-refractory metastatic non-small-cell lung cancer. The CDR3 length is 12 residues. Germline V gene data show CDR1 as SNHLY and CDR2 as FYNNEI. Trimming pared 5 bases from V and 6 bases from J, leaving 8 bases between. V usage is TRBV2 and J usage is TRBJ2-1; D unresolved. The sequenced sample was peripheral blood, obtained from a patient treated with radiotherapy plus ipilimumab. This TCR came from a human donor with non-small cell lung cancer who had a complete response to radiotherapy plus ipilimumab. CDR3 sequence (DNA): TGTGCCAGCAGTCAAAACATCAATGAGCAGTTCTTC. Protein sequence: CASSQNINEQFF.